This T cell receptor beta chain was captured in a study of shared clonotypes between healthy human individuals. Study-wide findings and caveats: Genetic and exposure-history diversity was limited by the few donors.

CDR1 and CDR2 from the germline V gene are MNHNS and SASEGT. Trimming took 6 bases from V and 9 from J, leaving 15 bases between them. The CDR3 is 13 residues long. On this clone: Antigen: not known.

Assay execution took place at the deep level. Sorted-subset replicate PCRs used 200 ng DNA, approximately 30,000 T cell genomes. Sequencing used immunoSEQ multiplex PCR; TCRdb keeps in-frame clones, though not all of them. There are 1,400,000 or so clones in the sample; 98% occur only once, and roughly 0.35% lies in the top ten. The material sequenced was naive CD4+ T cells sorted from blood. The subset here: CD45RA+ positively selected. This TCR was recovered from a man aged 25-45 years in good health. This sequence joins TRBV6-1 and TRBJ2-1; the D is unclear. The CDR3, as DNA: TGTGCCAGCAGCTTTCGACGAGCTGTTGAGCAGTTCTTC. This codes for CASSFRRAVEQFF.